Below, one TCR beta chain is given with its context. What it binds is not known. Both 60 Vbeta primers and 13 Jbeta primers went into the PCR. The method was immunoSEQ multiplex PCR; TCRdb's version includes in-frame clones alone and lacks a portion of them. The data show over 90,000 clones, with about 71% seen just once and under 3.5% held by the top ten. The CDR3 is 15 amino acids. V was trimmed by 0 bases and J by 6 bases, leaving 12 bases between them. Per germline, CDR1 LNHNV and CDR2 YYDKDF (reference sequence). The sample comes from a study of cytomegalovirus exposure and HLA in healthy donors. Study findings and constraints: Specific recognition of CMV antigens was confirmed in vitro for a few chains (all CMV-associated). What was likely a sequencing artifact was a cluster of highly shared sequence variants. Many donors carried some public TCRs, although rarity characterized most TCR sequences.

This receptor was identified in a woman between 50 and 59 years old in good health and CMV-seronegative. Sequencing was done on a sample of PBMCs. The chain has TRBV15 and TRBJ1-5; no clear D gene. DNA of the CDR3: TGTGCCACCAGCAGAGATCTAAGTCATCGTCAGCCCCAGCATTTT. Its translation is CATSRDLSHRQPQHF.